The TCR beta chain under discussion was sequenced for a study of OX40 agonist ivuxolimab in advanced cancers. Germline trimming cut 3 bases from V and 1 base from J; bases unmatched to any gene: 2. CDR1 and CDR2 from the germline V gene are KGHSH and LQKENI. The CDR3 length is 16 residues. The method was immunoSEQ multiplex PCR; TCRdb's version includes in-frame clones alone and lacks a portion of them. The data show around 21,000 clones, about 81% seen once. The sequence was obtained from an adult with an advanced solid tumor such as melanoma, head and neck, liver or kidney cancer. The chain couples TRBV18 to TRBJ2-6; 8 positions match TRBD1. Here the sequenced sample was CD4+ or CD8+ T cells sorted from blood, taken in a trial of the OX40 agonist ivuxolimab. The CDR3 spells CASSPQGASGANVLTF. The CDR3 DNA follows: TGTGCCAGCTCACCGCAGGGGGCGTCTGGGGCCAACGTCCTGACTTTC.